The 24 T cell receptor beta chains below all came from one sample that was sequenced in a study of blood T cell repertoires in COVID-19. Some clones are missing from TCRdb's copy, which holds only in-frame ones; the method was immunoSEQ multiplex PCR. In the table there are around 200,000 clones, around 86% of which are singletons. The source material was PBMCs or T cells enriched from blood (not recorded which). These receptors all stem from a man in his forties or fifties with acute COVID-19.

The rearrangement joins TRBV11-2 to TRBJ1-1; D not resolved. Trimming shortened V by 4 bases and J by 10 bases, and 7 bases separated the two germline ends. Germline-derived CDR1 and CDR2 are SGHAT and FQNNGV. The CDR3 has 10 amino acids. CDR3 DNA: TGTGCCAGCAGCTCCCTCGGAGCTTTCTTT. Amino acid sequence: CASSSLGAFF.

The chain has TRBV14 and TRBJ2-7; 9 bases fit TRBD1. The CDR3 has 14 residues. Losses at the gene ends were 4 bases for V and 5 bases for J; bases not matched to a gene: 6. Looked up from germline, CDR1 is SGHDN and CDR2 is FVKESK. Here the CDR3 reads CASSRSGTGNEQYF. The CDR3 DNA sequence: TGTGCCAGCAGCCGCAGTGGGACAGGGAACGAGCAGTACTTC.

The chain employs TRBV21-1 and TRBJ1-3; TRBD1 is the table's D call, not checked against the DNA. TRBV21-1 is an annotated pseudogene. The length of the CDR3 is 13 residues. CDR3 loop: CASRQSSGNTIYF. CDR3 bases: TGTGCCAGTCGACAGAGCTCTGGAAACACCATATATTTT.

The V and J genes are TRBV12-3 or TRBV12-4 and TRBJ2-2; D remains unclear. CDR3 length: 13 residues. V gave up 2 bases and J gave up 6 bases, with 7 bases separating them. CDR3 nucleotide sequence: TGTGCCAGCAGTTTATTATCCGCCGGGGAGCTGTTTTTT. Translation: CASSLLSAGELFF.

The sample holds a few counts of this clone. The chain joins TRBV16 to TRBJ2-2; a possible D gene is TRBD2 (6 bases). The CDR3 loop spans 15 amino acids. Germline values: CDR1 KGHSY, CDR2 FQNENV. Trimming cost V 0 bases and J 9 bases, with 14 bases left between them. The CDR3 spells CASSQSLQGGRELFF. The CDR3 bases are TGTGCCAGCAGCCAATCGTTGCAGGGAGGTCGGGAGCTGTTTTTT.

This rearrangement joins TRBV7-2 to TRBJ1-5; D is unresolved. The V end lost 1 base, the J end lost 1 base, and 5 bases lay between the germline ends. Germline assignment: CDR1 SGHTA and CDR2 FQGNSA. The CDR3 covers 14 residues. The CDR3: CASSLGRSNQPQHF. Written as DNA, the CDR3 is TGTGCCAGCAGCTTAGGGAGGAGCAATCAGCCCCAGCATTTT.

The gene calls are TRBV7-2 and TRBJ2-4; TRBD1 matches at 8 bases. The V gene's germline CDR1 is SGHTA and CDR2 FQGNSA. The CDR3 loop spans 14 amino acids. V was clipped by 7 bases and J by 8 bases; unmatched bases: 10. The CDR3 coding sequence is TGTGCCAGCACCCCGGACAGGGTCGGAGACATTCAGTACTTC. It specifies CASTPDRVGDIQYF.

The chain has TRBV7-3 and TRBJ2-7, with 8 bases fitting TRBD2. Looked up from germline, CDR1 is SGHTA and CDR2 is FQGTGA. V shed 6 bases, J shed 7 bases, and the junction held 14 bases outside the gene matches. The CDR3 runs 15 residues. CDR3 nucleotides: TGTGCCAGCAGTTCCTTTGGTAGCGGGATGGGGGAGCAGTACTTC. It is translated as CASSSFGSGMGEQYF.

As to this clone: The same CDR3 also results from other DNA sequences found in this sample. CDR3 sequence reads: CASSLEGQGSQPQHF. The CDR3 region has the DNA TGCGCCAGCAGCTTGGAGGGGCAGGGGAGTCAGCCCCAGCATTTT. The genes are TRBV5-1 and TRBJ1-5, with D tentatively TRBD1 (6 bases). Germline assignment: CDR1 SGHRS and CDR2 YFSETQ. The CDR3 consists of 15 residues. V lost 0 bases, J lost 6 bases, and 13 bases lay in between.

The rearrangement links TRBV18 to TRBJ2-2, with unresolved D. CDR3 size: 16 residues. The germline CDR1 and CDR2 sequences are KGHSH and LQKENI. V shed 2 bases and J shed 6 bases, with 16 bases lying between them. This CDR3 reads CASSPEWLVAAGELFF. CDR3 nucleotides: TGTGCCAGCTCACCAGAATGGCTCGTAGCAGCCGGGGAGCTGTTTTTT. The full variable domain, completed using reference TRBV18 and TRBJ2-2, is NAGVMQNPRHLVRRRGQEARLRCSPMKGHSHVYWYRQLPEEGLKFMVYLQKENIIDESGMPKERFSAEFPKEGPSILRIQQVVRGDSAAYFCASSPEWLVAAGELFFGEGSRLTVL.

The chain couples TRBV29-1 to TRBJ1-2; 9 bases align to TRBD1. Trimming cost V 6 bases and J 8 bases; bases outside gene matches: 7. Looked up from germline, CDR1 is SQVTM and CDR2 is ANQGSEA. This CDR3 is 12 amino acids long. DNA of the CDR3: TGCAGCGTGGGGGGGACAGGGTCCGGCTACACCTTC. This sequence encodes CSVGGTGSGYTF.

The chain employs TRBV19 and TRBJ2-3; a possible D gene is TRBD2 (5 bases). V was trimmed by 6 bases and J by 5 bases, leaving 18 bases between them. The CDR3 is 15 residues long. The germline CDR1 and CDR2 sequences are LNHDA and SQIVND (reference sequence). CDR3 DNA sequence: TGTGCCAGTAGGACCACCGGGGTCCCGGGAGATACGCAGTATTTT. It encodes CASRTTGVPGDTQYF. The full variable domain, with the rest looked up from reference TRBV19 and TRBJ2-3, is DGGITQSPKYLFRKEGQNVTLSCEQNLNHDAMYWYRQDPGQGLRLIYYSQIVNDFQKGDIAEGYSVSREKKESFPLTVTSAQKNPTAFYLCASRTTGVPGDTQYFGPGTRLTVL.

The sample holds one count of this clone. The chain uses TRBV7-3 and TRBJ2-3, with D possibly being TRBD1 (5 bases). The CDR3 loop spans 15 amino acids. V dropped 5 bases and J dropped 0 bases, with 12 bases sitting between them. Germline-derived CDR1 and CDR2 are SGHTA and FQGTGA. CDR3 residues: CASSPYRSSTDTQYF. In DNA, the CDR3 is TGTGCCAGCAGCCCATACAGGAGTAGCACAGATACGCAGTATTTT. Looking up the rest from reference TRBV7-3 and TRBJ2-3 gives the full variable domain: GAGVSQTPSNKVTEKGKYVELRCDPISGHTALYWYRQSLGQGPEFLIYFQGTGAADDSGLPNDRFFAVRPEGSVSTLKIQRTERGDSAVYLCASSPYRSSTDTQYFGPGTRLTVL.

The chain employs TRBV18 and TRBJ2-1; no definite D call. This CDR3 has 13 amino acids. Germline-derived CDR1 and CDR2 are KGHSH and LQKENI. The V end was cut by 6 bases, the J end by 6 bases, with 12 bases between. Written as DNA, the CDR3 is TGTGCCAGCTCTCAGGATTGGCGCAATGAGCAGTTCTTC. It codes for CASSQDWRNEQFF.

This clone was counted between two and nine times. The J gene is TRBJ2-3, the V gene TRBV9, with TRBD2 matching over 11 bases. The CDR3 is 18 amino acids. Trimming cost V 6 bases and J 4 bases; bases outside gene matches: 16. Germline loops: CDR1 SGDLS, CDR2 YYNGEE. CDR3 sequence reads: CASNRRGLAVSKADTQYF. The CDR3 DNA sequence: TGTGCCAGCAATAGAAGGGGACTAGCGGTCTCAAAAGCAGATACGCAGTATTTT.

This rearrangement joins TRBV6-5 to TRBJ2-3, with D tentatively TRBD1 (6 bases). The V gene lost 0 bases and the J gene lost 2 bases, with 12 bases spanning the gap. The CDR3 extends over 16 amino acids. Looked up from germline, CDR1 is MNHEY and CDR2 is SVGAGI. CDR3 in amino acids: CASSYSIGQHTDTQYF. The CDR3 coding sequence is TGTGCCAGCAGTTACTCGATTGGACAGCACACAGATACGCAGTATTTT.

This chain connects TRBV2 to TRBJ2-5; maybe TRBD1 (5 bases). The length of the CDR3 is 14 residues. Trimming pared 3 bases from V and 4 bases from J, leaving 12 bases between. Germline V gene data show CDR1 as SNHLY and CDR2 as FYNNEI. CDR3 in DNA: TGTGCCAGCAGTGATAGGGGAAGGCGAGAGACCCAGTACTTC. Its translation: CASSDRGRRETQYF. Drawing the rest from reference TRBV2 and TRBJ2-5, the complete variable domain is EPEVTQTPSHQVTQMGQEVILRCVPISNHLYFYWYRQILGQKVEFLVSFYNNEISEKSEIFDDQFSVERPDGSNFTLKIRSTKLEDSAMYFCASSDRGRRETQYFGPGTRLLVL.

The chain joins TRBV14 to TRBJ2-7, with 8 bases aligning to TRBD2. The ends lost 4 bases at V and 4 bases at J; junction bases unmatched: 9. Germline loops: CDR1 SGHDN, CDR2 FVKESK. This CDR3 region has 15 residues. The CDR3 DNA reads as TGTGCCAGCAGCCCTCCGGGACTAGATTCTTACGAGCAGTACTTC. This codes for CASSPPGLDSYEQYF.

This chain connects TRBV5-1 to TRBJ2-6, with D possibly matching TRBD2 (6 bases). Looked up from germline, CDR1 is SGHRS and CDR2 is YFSETQ. The CDR3 covers 16 residues. Trimming took off 4 bases at V and 0 bases at J, with 11 bases between the two ends. The CDR3 region has the DNA TGCGCCAGCAGCCGAGACGGGAGCTCTGGGGCCAACGTCCTGACTTTC. The encoded protein is CASSRDGSSGANVLTF.

The chain combines TRBV5-4 with TRBJ2-1, with 7 positions matching TRBD2. J gave up 5 bases and V 4 bases, and 15 bases lay outside the gene matches. Germline CDR1 SGHNT, CDR2 YYREEE (reference sequence). This CDR3 has 17 residues. The CDR3 DNA sequence: TGTGCCAGCAGCCGGGGGAGCTTCAGGGAGGGGCACAATGAGCAGTTCTTC. It encodes CASSRGSFREGHNEQFF.

The chain links TRBV27 to TRBJ2-7, with TRBD2 identical over 8 bases. CDR1 is MNHEY and CDR2 is SMNVEV in the germline V gene (reference sequence). Unmatched junction bases numbered 0, after V lost 2 bases and J lost 3 bases. The CDR3 covers 13 residues. CDR3 in DNA: TGTGCCAGCAGTTTACTAGCGGGCTACGAGCAGTACTTC. This encodes CASSLLAGYEQYF.

The chain links TRBV19 to TRBJ1-1; TRBD1 matches at 8 bases. Looked up from germline, CDR1 is LNHDA and CDR2 is SQIVND (reference sequence). The CDR3 is made up of 15 amino acids. V shed 1 base and J 5 bases; nucleotides not matched to a gene: 6. As DNA, the CDR3 is TGTGCCAGTAGTATAGGCAGGGGGCGCGGGACTGAAGCTTTCTTT. This codes for CASSIGRGRGTEAFF. The entire variable domain, with the rest obtained from reference TRBV19 and TRBJ1-1, is as follows: DGGITQSPKYLFRKEGQNVTLSCEQNLNHDAMYWYRQDPGQGLRLIYYSQIVNDFQKGDIAEGYSVSREKKESFPLTVTSAQKNPTAFYLCASSIGRGRGTEAFFGQGTRLTVV.

J is TRBJ2-1 and V is TRBV5-1; D possibly corresponds to TRBD2 (6 bases). Germline assignment: CDR1 SGHRS and CDR2 YFSETQ. The CDR3 extends over 16 amino acids. With 4 bases removed from V and 0 bases from J, the gap between germline ends came to 14 bases. CDR3 residues: CASSPVYGSSYNEQFF. The CDR3 DNA sequence: TGCGCCAGCAGCCCGGTTTACGGGAGCTCCTACAATGAGCAGTTCTTC.

The chain recombines TRBV7-8 with TRBJ1-2; D remains unclear. Trimming left V 5 bases short and J 3 bases short, with 19 bases between. Looked up from germline, CDR1 is SGHVS and CDR2 is FQNEAQ. This CDR3 is 16 amino acids long. The CDR3 is CASSPHKRAEDYGYTF. In nucleotides, the CDR3 is TGTGCCAGCAGCCCTCATAAGAGGGCGGAGGACTATGGCTACACCTTC.